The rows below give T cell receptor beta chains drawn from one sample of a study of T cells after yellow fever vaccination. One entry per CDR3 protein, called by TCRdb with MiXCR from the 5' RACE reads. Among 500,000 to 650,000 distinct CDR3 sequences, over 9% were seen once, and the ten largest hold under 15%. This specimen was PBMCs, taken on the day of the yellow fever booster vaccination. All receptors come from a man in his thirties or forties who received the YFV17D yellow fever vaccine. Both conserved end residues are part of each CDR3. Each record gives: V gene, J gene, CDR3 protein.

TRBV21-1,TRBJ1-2,CASGARGGYTF
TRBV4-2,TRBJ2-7,CASSQSGGPYEQYF
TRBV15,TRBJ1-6,CATSKMRGGPESPLHF
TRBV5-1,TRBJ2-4,CASKGSGNIQYF
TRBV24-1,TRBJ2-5,CATSDLPGTRGQETQYF
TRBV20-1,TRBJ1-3,CSPIGPGNTIYF
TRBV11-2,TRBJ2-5,CASRRKGARETQYF
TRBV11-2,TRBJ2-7,CASSFQLRGLAVAYEQYF
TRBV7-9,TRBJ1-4,CASSLMGQGYEKLFF
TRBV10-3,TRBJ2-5,CAISESGGETQYF
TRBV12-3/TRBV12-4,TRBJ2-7,CASRSTALSYEQYF
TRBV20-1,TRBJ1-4,CSANFGPSAEKLFF
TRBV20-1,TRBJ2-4,CSAPRTGGAGKNIQYF
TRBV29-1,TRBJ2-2,CSASQGSGELFF
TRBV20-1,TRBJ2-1,CSAPKGVVYNEQFF
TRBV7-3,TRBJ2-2,CASSLMGGAGELFF
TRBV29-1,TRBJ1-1,CSVPDKNTEAFF
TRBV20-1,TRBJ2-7,CSASQTGTYEQYF
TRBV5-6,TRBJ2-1,CASSLVLAGRSEQFF
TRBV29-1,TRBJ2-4,CSVVWGNQNIQYF
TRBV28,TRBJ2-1,CASKGRAGNTNNEQFF
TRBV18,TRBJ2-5,CASSPLGVPQQETQYF
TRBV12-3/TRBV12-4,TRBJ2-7,CASSLDWTSGAPQYF
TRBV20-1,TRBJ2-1,CSASYTQGSDEQFF
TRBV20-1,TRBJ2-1,CSAKAALGRNEQFF
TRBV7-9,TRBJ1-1,CASSLEARGTEAFF
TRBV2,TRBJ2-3,CASYTWATPSTDTQYF
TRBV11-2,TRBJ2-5,CASSPLAWYQETQYF
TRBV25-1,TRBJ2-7,CASSLWSEQYF
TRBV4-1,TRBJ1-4,CASSQDGRPNEKLFF
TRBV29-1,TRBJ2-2,CSAQRGWGTGELFF
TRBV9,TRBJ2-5,CASSPLGGRETQYF
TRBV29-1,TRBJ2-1,CSVVPRESSYNEQFF
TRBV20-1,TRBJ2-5,CSARDLPGLAETQYF
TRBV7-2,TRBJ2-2,CASTPAGTYTGELFF
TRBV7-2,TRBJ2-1,CASSLVSRERFNEQFF
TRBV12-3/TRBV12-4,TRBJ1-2,CASSIQENYGYTF
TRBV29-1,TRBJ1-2,CSVTTGGNGYGYTF
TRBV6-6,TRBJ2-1,CATSGNIDEQFF
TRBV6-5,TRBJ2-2,CASSPIEAGPHGELFF
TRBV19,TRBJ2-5,CASSIEGALRETQYF
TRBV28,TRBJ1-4,CASSFGQGEKLFF
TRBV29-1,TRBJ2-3,CSSRGASGTDTQYF
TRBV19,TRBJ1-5,CASTRVGIVNQPQHF
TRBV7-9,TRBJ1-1,CASGTGPEAFF
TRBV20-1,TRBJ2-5,CSARGDSLQETQYF
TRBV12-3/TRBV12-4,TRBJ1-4,CASSRRDRGLEKLFF
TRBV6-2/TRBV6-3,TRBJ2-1,CASEPGLAGGFPPGNYNEQFF
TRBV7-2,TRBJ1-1,CASSLGPLTEAFF
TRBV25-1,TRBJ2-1,CASRGQGAYEQFF
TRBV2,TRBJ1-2,CASSGIGAYTF
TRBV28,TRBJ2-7,CASRGQQFSYEQYF
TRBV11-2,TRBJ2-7,CASSPRTGVSYEQYF